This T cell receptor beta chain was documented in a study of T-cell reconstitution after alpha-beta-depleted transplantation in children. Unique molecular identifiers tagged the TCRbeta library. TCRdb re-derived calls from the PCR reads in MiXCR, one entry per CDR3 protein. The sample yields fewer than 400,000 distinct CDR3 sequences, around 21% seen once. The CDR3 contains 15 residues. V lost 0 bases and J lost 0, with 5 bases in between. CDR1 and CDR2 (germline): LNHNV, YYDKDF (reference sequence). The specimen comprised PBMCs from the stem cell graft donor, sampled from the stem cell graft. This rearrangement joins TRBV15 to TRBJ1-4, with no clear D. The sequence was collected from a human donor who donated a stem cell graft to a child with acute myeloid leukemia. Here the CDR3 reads CATSRDRATNEKLFF. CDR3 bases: TGTGCCACCAGCAGAGATCGTGCAACTAATGAAAAACTGTTTTTT.